This T cell receptor (beta chain) originates from a study of blood T cell repertoires in COVID-19. Study at large: PBMCs, B-cell-depleted T cells, or T cells provided the cDNA or gDNA that made up the material.

The CDR3 runs 16 residues. The ends lost 6 bases at V and 8 bases at J; junction bases unmatched: 17. CDR1 and CDR2 (germline): SGHDT, YYEEEE. Clones were sequenced by immunoSEQ multiplex PCR, and TCRdb holds only the in-frame ones, with some missing. Of 40,000 to 55,000 clones in the sample, about 83% are singletons; the top ten hold roughly 5%. This clonotype was sampled from a human donor in a cohort sampled during active COVID-19. The chain has TRBV5-6 and TRBJ2-1; 7 nucleotides align to TRBD2. Sequencing input: peripheral blood. This CDR3 is CASNPRGSGESYEQFF. The DNA of the CDR3 is TGTGCCAGCAACCCCCGTGGAAGCGGGGAAAGTTATGAGCAGTTCTTC.